A selection of T cell receptor beta chains follows, all from one sample in a study of T cell clones after liver transplantation. Only in-frame clones appear in the TCRdb table, and some are missing; sequencing was by immunoSEQ multiplex PCR. The repertoire holds approximately 50,000 clones, with 55% to 85% as singletons. Sample: CD4+ T cells from blood, taken around 54 months after liver transplant. Receptors were obtained from a human patient who received a liver transplant. Some T cells could come from the graft donor. Each CDR3 is given with its conserved first and last residue. A D gene is named only where the DNA matches it firmly. Rows give clone size only sometimes, using once, few, many, or a class for an expanded clone.

D gene	V gene	clone size	J gene	CDR3 protein	CDR3 DNA
NA	TRBV19	medium-sized	TRBJ1-5	CAVGQDLQPQHF	TGTGCCGTAGGGCAGGATCTTCAGCCCCAGCATTTT
NA	TRBV7-9	NA	TRBJ2-1	CASSYRGGQFF	TGTGCCAGCAGCTACAGAGGTGGGCAGTTCTTC
NA	TRBV4-1	NA	TRBJ2-2	CASSRYGGELFF	TGCGCCAGCAGCCGGTACGGCGGGGAGCTGTTTTTT
NA	TRBV5-5	NA	TRBJ1-1	CASSFRGTEAFF	TGTGCCAGCAGCTTCCGGGGCACTGAAGCTTTCTTT
NA	TRBV11-1	NA	TRBJ2-2	CASSSTKLVPGELFF	TGTGCCAGCAGTTCCACCAAACTAGTCCCCGGGGAGCTGTTTTTT
TRBD1	TRBV19	few	TRBJ1-1	CASSSTGDTEAFF	TGTGCCAGTAGTTCGACAGGGGACACTGAAGCTTTCTTT
NA	TRBV28	NA	TRBJ2-5	CASRGTETQYF	TGTGCCAGCCGGGGGACGGAGACCCAGTACTTC
TRBD2	TRBV11-1	NA	TRBJ2-1	CASSFLAVFNEQFF	TGTGCCAGCAGCTTCCTAGCGGTATTCAATGAGCAGTTCTTC
TRBD1	TRBV2	once	TRBJ1-2	CASSLLGEGAGGYTF	TGTGCCAGCAGCCTTCTCGGGGAGGGGGCGGGCGGCTACACCTTC
TRBD1	TRBV10-3	NA	TRBJ2-2	CAIRRQGATGELFF	TGTGCCATCAGGCGACAGGGGGCCACCGGGGAGCTGTTTTTT
TRBD1	TRBV10-3	NA	TRBJ2-5	CATGTGSLETQYF	TGTGCCACCGGGACAGGGTCGTTAGAGACCCAGTACTTC
TRBD1	TRBV29-1	few	TRBJ1-1	CSVMTGGLGTEAFF	TGCAGCGTGATGACAGGGGGCCTTGGCACTGAAGCTTTCTTT
NA	TRBV5-1	once	TRBJ1-1	CASSLDGADTEAFF	TGCGCCAGCAGCTTGGATGGGGCGGACACTGAAGCTTTCTTT
TRBD1	TRBV14	NA	TRBJ2-5	CASSQRTGDLRETQYF	TGTGCCAGCAGCCAGCGGACAGGAGACTTACGGGAGACCCAGTACTTC
NA	TRBV19	NA	TRBJ2-1	CASSMGSSYNEQFF	TGTGCCAGTAGTATGGGCAGCTCCTACAATGAGCAGTTCTTC
NA	TRBV7-9	NA	TRBJ2-3	CASSSYTDTQYF	TGTGCCAGCAGCTCATACACAGATACGCAGTATTTT
TRBD1	TRBV19	NA	TRBJ1-5	CASSATGNQPQHF	TGTGCCAGTAGCGCGACAGGGAATCAGCCCCAGCATTTT
TRBD2	TRBV7-9	NA	TRBJ2-5	CASSLDLAGRGETQYF	TGTGCCAGCAGCTTAGATCTAGCGGGGAGGGGAGAGACCCAGTACTTC
NA	TRBV28	few	TRBJ1-2	CASSLRRFGKRGYTF	TGTGCCAGCAGTTTAAGGAGATTCGGCAAGAGAGGCTACACCTTC
NA	TRBV28	NA	TRBJ2-5	CASLQLQGGRETQYF	TGTGCCAGCCTTCAATTACAGGGGGGGCGGGAGACCCAGTACTTC
NA	TRBV25-1	NA	TRBJ2-4	CASSRGAKNIQYF	TGTGCCAGCTCTAGGGGGGCCAAAAACATTCAGTACTTC
TRBD1	TRBV5-1	NA	TRBJ2-7	CASSLTGDPYEQYF	TGCGCCAGCAGCTTAACAGGGGATCCCTACGAGCAGTACTTC
NA	TRBV14	NA	TRBJ2-2	CASSPRLGDTGELFF	TGTGCCAGCAGTCCAAGATTGGGTGACACCGGGGAGCTGTTTTTT
NA	TRBV12-5	NA	TRBJ1-5	CASGTVGQPQHF	TGTGCTAGTGGTACAGTTGGTCAGCCCCAGCATTTT
NA	TRBV28	NA	TRBJ2-2	CASSFTLRTTGELFF	TGTGCCAGCAGTTTCACACTACGTACTACCGGGGAGCTGTTTTTT
TRBD1	TRBV7-9	once	TRBJ1-2	CASSPTGDYGYTF	TGTGCCAGCAGCCCGACAGGGGACTATGGCTACACCTTC
TRBD1	TRBV14	NA	TRBJ1-2	CASSQNRGPYGYTF	TGTGCCAGCAGCCAAAACAGGGGTCCCTATGGCTACACCTTC
NA	TRBV2	NA	TRBJ2-7	CASSEGDGHEQYF	TGTGCCAGCAGTGAAGGGGACGGGCACGAGCAGTACTTC
NA	TRBV4-2	NA	TRBJ1-5	CASSQEVRQGGQPQHF	TGTGCCAGCAGCCAAGAGGTTAGGCAGGGAGGTCAGCCCCAGCATTTT
TRBD2	TRBV5-4	once	TRBJ2-1	CASSLGGGSSYNEQFF	TGTGCCAGCAGCTTGGGCGGGGGTTCTTCCTACAATGAGCAGTTCTTC
NA	TRBV19	NA	TRBJ1-5	CASHSGGGPRQPQHF	TGTGCCAGCCACTCTGGTGGGGGCCCCAGGCAGCCCCAGCATTTT
NA	TRBV19	NA	TRBJ1-2	CASSIPGLNYGYTF	TGTGCCAGTAGTATCCCAGGGCTTAACTATGGCTACACCTTC
NA	TRBV28	NA	TRBJ1-6	CASSIIHQDTLGNYNSPLHF	TGTGCCAGCAGTATTATCCATCAGGACACGCTGGGAAACTATAATTCACCCCTCCACTTT
NA	TRBV28	few	TRBJ1-4	CASSSSGADEKLFF	TGTGCCAGCAGTTCCTCTGGGGCCGATGAAAAACTGTTTTTT
TRBD1	TRBV9	NA	TRBJ2-2	CASNPRGGMTGELFF	TGTGCCAGCAACCCGAGAGGGGGCATGACCGGGGAGCTGTTTTTT